These T cell receptor beta chains were read from a single sample in a study of T-cell memory formation after mild COVID-19. MiXCR, applied by TCRdb to the 5' RACE reads, yields one record per CDR3 protein. The table shows hundreds of thousands of distinct CDR3 sequences, with more than 20% occurring only once. Sequences were obtained from PBMCs or a T cell subset sorted from them (not recorded which). Receptors originate from an adult woman who had mild COVID-19 (a few samples of this study predate the infection). Cell type and time point are not known. Each CDR3 is given without its conserved first and last residue. A D gene is named only where the DNA matches it firmly. Part of the rows lack a size; the others show once, few, many or a class for expanded clones.

V gene: TRBV5-1; clone size: few; D gene: NA; CDR3 protein: ASSLGKGTEAF
V gene: TRBV4-1; clone size: NA; D gene: TRBD2; CDR3 protein: ASSQLAGVTTDTQY
V gene: TRBV4-3; clone size: NA; D gene: TRBD2; CDR3 protein: ASSQEPGLAGRGEQF
V gene: TRBV7-9; clone size: NA; D gene: NA; CDR3 protein: ASSLIHGEQY
V gene: TRBV20-1; clone size: NA; D gene: NA; CDR3 protein: SASPSPSSETQY
V gene: TRBV5-1; clone size: NA; D gene: NA; CDR3 protein: ASSEGRGPRTEAF
V gene: TRBV12-3/TRBV12-4; clone size: many; D gene: TRBD2; CDR3 protein: ASSLGGSVQNEQF
V gene: TRBV5-1; clone size: NA; D gene: TRBD2; CDR3 protein: ASSKEAGGQF
V gene: TRBV4-2; clone size: few; D gene: TRBD2; CDR3 protein: ASSQGGGLWNEQF
V gene: TRBV29-1; clone size: NA; D gene: NA; CDR3 protein: SVAHLGETQY
V gene: TRBV9; clone size: NA; D gene: NA; CDR3 protein: ASSVTTSWETQY
V gene: TRBV20-1; clone size: few; D gene: NA; CDR3 protein: SARETVNSNQPQH
V gene: TRBV28; clone size: few; D gene: TRBD1; CDR3 protein: ASSGTTGIFPGELF
V gene: TRBV12-3/TRBV12-4; clone size: few; D gene: NA; CDR3 protein: ASSFQRVAVSSTDTQY
V gene: TRBV12-5; clone size: many; D gene: TRBD2; CDR3 protein: ASGIDGTSGEYYNEQF
V gene: TRBV9; clone size: NA; D gene: NA; CDR3 protein: ASSVDEGGSYGYT
V gene: TRBV5-1; clone size: NA; D gene: NA; CDR3 protein: ASSLYGSAEAF
V gene: TRBV9; clone size: NA; D gene: TRBD1; CDR3 protein: ASSVGGQGAIYEQY
V gene: TRBV14; clone size: NA; D gene: NA; CDR3 protein: ASSQDRWGTEAF
V gene: TRBV5-4; clone size: NA; D gene: TRBD1; CDR3 protein: ASSLYRGTYEQY
V gene: TRBV12-3/TRBV12-4; clone size: few; D gene: TRBD1; CDR3 protein: ASRRTGDETQY
V gene: TRBV3-1; clone size: NA; D gene: TRBD2; CDR3 protein: ASSQGTSGYQF
V gene: TRBV15; clone size: few; D gene: NA; CDR3 protein: ATSPKRGRLWPQH